This is a list of T cell receptor beta chains from one sample in a study of shared clonotypes between healthy human individuals. The protocol was immunoSEQ multiplex PCR, while the TCRdb copy is restricted to in-frame clones and leaves out a portion. The sample includes 2 million to 2.5 million clones, almost 96% of them seen just once. Sequenced sample: naive CD4+ T cells sorted from blood. These receptors originate from a young man in good health. The CDR3 runs from the conserved cysteine through the conserved F or W. Fields, in order: V gene, D gene, clone size, J gene, CDR3 DNA, CDR3 protein. The D gene is left open where the match is weak. Only some rows state a clone size, as once, few, many or a class for expanded clones.

v_gene: TRBV28; d_gene: -; abundance: -; j_gene: TRBJ1-2; CDR3nt: TGTGCCAGCAGTTCGGGGGGCCTCTATGGCTACACCTTC; CDR3aa: CASSSGGLYGYTF
v_gene: TRBV5-1; d_gene: -; abundance: -; j_gene: TRBJ2-7; CDR3nt: TGCGCCAGCACTAGGGACGGAACCTACGAGCAGTACTTC; CDR3aa: CASTRDGTYEQYF
v_gene: TRBV19; d_gene: TRBD1; abundance: -; j_gene: TRBJ2-7; CDR3nt: TGTGCCAGTAGTATCCGGGACAGGTCCTACGAGCAGTACTTC; CDR3aa: CASSIRDRSYEQYF
v_gene: TRBV11-2; d_gene: -; abundance: -; j_gene: TRBJ2-7; CDR3nt: TGTGCCAGCACCCCCCGAAGGGACGGGGCATACGAGCAGTACTTC; CDR3aa: CASTPRRDGAYEQYF
v_gene: TRBV7-9; d_gene: TRBD2; abundance: -; j_gene: TRBJ2-3; CDR3nt: TGTGCCAGCAGCCCAAGGACTAGCGGGAGGGATACGCAGTATTTT; CDR3aa: CASSPRTSGRDTQYF
v_gene: TRBV5-8; d_gene: -; abundance: -; j_gene: TRBJ1-4; CDR3nt: TGTGCCAGCAGCTTGACAGGAACAACTAATGAAAAACTGTTTTTT; CDR3aa: CASSLTGTTNEKLFF
v_gene: TRBV12-5; d_gene: TRBD2; abundance: -; j_gene: TRBJ2-1; CDR3nt: TGTGCTAGTGGGCTGGGGGCGTCTAAGCGGGAGGGCCCCTACAATGAGCAGTTCTTC; CDR3aa: CASGLGASKREGPYNEQFF
v_gene: TRBV20-1; d_gene: -; abundance: few; j_gene: TRBJ2-5; CDR3nt: TGCAGTGCTAGTCAGCAAGAGACCCAGTACTTC; CDR3aa: CSASQQETQYF
v_gene: TRBV7-9; d_gene: -; abundance: -; j_gene: TRBJ2-7; CDR3nt: TGTGCCAGCAGCTCGGGGAAGGGCGAGCAGTACTTC; CDR3aa: CASSSGKGEQYF
v_gene: TRBV7-9; d_gene: TRBD2; abundance: -; j_gene: TRBJ2-3; CDR3nt: TGTGCCAGCAGCTTAGCGGAGACTAGCGGTGATACGCAGTATTTT; CDR3aa: CASSLAETSGDTQYF
v_gene: TRBV30; d_gene: TRBD1; abundance: -; j_gene: TRBJ1-3; CDR3nt: TGTGCCTGGGGACAGGGGGCAACCTCTGGAAACACCATATATTTT; CDR3aa: CAWGQGATSGNTIYF
v_gene: TRBV6-1; d_gene: -; abundance: -; j_gene: TRBJ1-2; CDR3nt: TGTGCCAGCAGTGCCGAAGGGGTCTATGGCTACACCTTC; CDR3aa: CASSAEGVYGYTF
v_gene: TRBV11-2; d_gene: -; abundance: -; j_gene: TRBJ2-7; CDR3nt: TGTGCCAGCAGCTTAGACGGGGGGCAGTACTTC; CDR3aa: CASSLDGGQYF
v_gene: TRBV7-3; d_gene: TRBD1; abundance: -; j_gene: TRBJ1-1; CDR3nt: TGTGCCAGCAGCCCGACAGGGGTGAACACTGAAGCTTTCTTT; CDR3aa: CASSPTGVNTEAFF
v_gene: TRBV2; d_gene: TRBD2; abundance: -; j_gene: TRBJ2-7; CDR3nt: TGTGCCAGCATTAGACTAGCGGCGACCTCCTACGAGCAGTACTTC; CDR3aa: CASIRLAATSYEQYF
v_gene: TRBV6-5; d_gene: TRBD1; abundance: -; j_gene: TRBJ1-2; CDR3nt: TGTGCCAGCAGACAGACAGGGAGGAATTCTGGCTACACCTTC; CDR3aa: CASRQTGRNSGYTF
v_gene: TRBV6-1; d_gene: TRBD2; abundance: -; j_gene: TRBJ2-7; CDR3nt: TGTGCCAGCAGTCTAGCGGGGGGGGCCTACGAGCAGTACTTC; CDR3aa: CASSLAGGAYEQYF
v_gene: TRBV6-6; d_gene: -; abundance: -; j_gene: TRBJ1-2; CDR3nt: TGTGCCAGCAGTTACTTGGCATCGGGCTACACCTTC; CDR3aa: CASSYLASGYTF
v_gene: TRBV4-1; d_gene: -; abundance: -; j_gene: TRBJ2-5; CDR3nt: TGCGCCAGCAGCCTCGAACGGGCAGGCCAGTACTTC; CDR3aa: CASSLERAGQYF
v_gene: TRBV5-4; d_gene: -; abundance: -; j_gene: TRBJ1-1; CDR3nt: TGTGCCAGCAGGCCCGGACTCCAAGGTACTGAAGCTTTCTTT; CDR3aa: CASRPGLQGTEAFF
v_gene: TRBV2; d_gene: -; abundance: -; j_gene: TRBJ1-1; CDR3nt: TGTGCCAGCAGTGAACGACCGAACACTGAAGCTTTCTTT; CDR3aa: CASSERPNTEAFF
v_gene: TRBV11-3; d_gene: TRBD2; abundance: once; j_gene: TRBJ2-1; CDR3nt: TGTGCCAGCAGCTTAAGTGGGACTAGCGGATACAATGAGCAGTTCTTC; CDR3aa: CASSLSGTSGYNEQFF
v_gene: TRBV9; d_gene: TRBD2; abundance: once; j_gene: TRBJ2-2; CDR3nt: TGTGCCAGCAGCGTAGGGGTTAGCGGGGCCATCGGGGAGCTGTTTTTT; CDR3aa: CASSVGVSGAIGELFF
v_gene: TRBV7-9; d_gene: -; abundance: -; j_gene: TRBJ1-6; CDR3nt: TGTGCCAGCAGCCCCTTAAGCTCCTATAATTCACCCCTCCACTTT; CDR3aa: CASSPLSSYNSPLHF
v_gene: TRBV6-5; d_gene: TRBD2; abundance: once; j_gene: TRBJ2-3; CDR3nt: TGTGCCAGCAGTTATGGACTAGTAGGGCCAGATACGCAGTATTTT; CDR3aa: CASSYGLVGPDTQYF
v_gene: TRBV9; d_gene: -; abundance: -; j_gene: TRBJ1-4; CDR3nt: TGTGCCAGCAGCCCCAGGACCCAAGGCCGACAAACTAATGAAAAACTGTTTTTT; CDR3aa: CASSPRTQGRQTNEKLFF
v_gene: TRBV5-5; d_gene: -; abundance: -; j_gene: TRBJ1-4; CDR3nt: TGTGCCAGCAGCTTTGGCGGGGGCACCTCAACTAATGAAAAACTGTTTTTT; CDR3aa: CASSFGGGTSTNEKLFF
v_gene: TRBV5-4; d_gene: -; abundance: -; j_gene: TRBJ1-2; CDR3nt: TGTGCCAGCGGCCGAGTGGACTATGGCTACACCTTC; CDR3aa: CASGRVDYGYTF
v_gene: TRBV6-1; d_gene: -; abundance: -; j_gene: TRBJ1-5; CDR3nt: TGTGCCAGCAGTGAAGCGGGAGCGGTATATAGCAATCAGCCCCAGCATTTT; CDR3aa: CASSEAGAVYSNQPQHF
v_gene: TRBV20-1; d_gene: TRBD1; abundance: -; j_gene: TRBJ1-2; CDR3nt: TGCAGCCTCCAGGGGGGTGATGGCTACACCTTC; CDR3aa: CSLQGGDGYTF
v_gene: TRBV18; d_gene: TRBD1; abundance: -; j_gene: TRBJ1-2; CDR3nt: TGTGCCAGCTCACCCTCGACAGGGGCCGACTATGGCTACACCTTC; CDR3aa: CASSPSTGADYGYTF
v_gene: TRBV11-2; d_gene: -; abundance: -; j_gene: TRBJ1-4; CDR3nt: TGTGCCAGCAGCTTATTCGGTAGAAATAAAGAAAAACTGTTTTTT; CDR3aa: CASSLFGRNKEKLFF
v_gene: TRBV4-3; d_gene: -; abundance: -; j_gene: TRBJ2-7; CDR3nt: TGCGCCAGCAGCCAAGATGCACAACTGTCCAGGATCATCTACGAGCAGTACTTC; CDR3aa: CASSQDAQLSRIIYEQYF
v_gene: TRBV2; d_gene: TRBD2; abundance: once; j_gene: TRBJ2-5; CDR3nt: TGTGCCAGCAGTGAGCTGCTAGCGGGGGACGGGGAGACCCAGTACTTC; CDR3aa: CASSELLAGDGETQYF
v_gene: TRBV5-1; d_gene: TRBD1; abundance: -; j_gene: TRBJ1-5; CDR3nt: TGCGCCAGCAGGGCCGACGACAGGGGCGGAGGACAGCCCCAGCATTTT; CDR3aa: CASRADDRGGGQPQHF
v_gene: TRBV7-9; d_gene: -; abundance: -; j_gene: TRBJ2-7; CDR3nt: TGTGCCAGCAGCCTGTCGGGGGTGGGCCACGAGCAGTACTTC; CDR3aa: CASSLSGVGHEQYF
v_gene: TRBV25-1; d_gene: -; abundance: -; j_gene: TRBJ1-3; CDR3nt: TGTGCCAGCAGTGATCCAGCCGGGACCCCGGGTGGAAACACCATATATTTT; CDR3aa: CASSDPAGTPGGNTIYF
v_gene: TRBV6-1; d_gene: TRBD1; abundance: -; j_gene: TRBJ1-2; CDR3nt: TGTGCCAGCAGTAAAGGGGGACAGACTAACTATGGCTACACCTTC; CDR3aa: CASSKGGQTNYGYTF
v_gene: TRBV9; d_gene: -; abundance: -; j_gene: TRBJ1-1; CDR3nt: TGTGCCAGCAGCGTAGATTTCCCTAACACTGAAGCTTTCTTT; CDR3aa: CASSVDFPNTEAFF
v_gene: TRBV10-3; d_gene: TRBD1; abundance: -; j_gene: TRBJ1-2; CDR3nt: TGTGCCATCAGTGTACAGGGGAACTATGGCTACACCTTC; CDR3aa: CAISVQGNYGYTF
v_gene: TRBV18; d_gene: TRBD2; abundance: -; j_gene: TRBJ2-7; CDR3nt: TGTGCCAGCTCTCCTAGCGGGGGGACCTCCTACGAGCAGTACTTC; CDR3aa: CASSPSGGTSYEQYF
v_gene: TRBV11-2; d_gene: -; abundance: -; j_gene: TRBJ2-3; CDR3nt: TGTGCCAGCAGCTTAGAATCGTCAGGGGCAGGCACAGATACGCAGTATTTT; CDR3aa: CASSLESSGAGTDTQYF
v_gene: TRBV2; d_gene: TRBD1; abundance: -; j_gene: TRBJ1-2; CDR3nt: TGTGCCAGCAGTGGGACAGGGAACTATGGCTACACCTTC; CDR3aa: CASSGTGNYGYTF
v_gene: TRBV19; d_gene: TRBD1; abundance: -; j_gene: TRBJ1-5; CDR3nt: TGTGCCAGTAGCCCACAGGGGATGAGCAATCAGCCCCAGCATTTT; CDR3aa: CASSPQGMSNQPQHF
v_gene: TRBV10-3; d_gene: -; abundance: -; j_gene: TRBJ1-4; CDR3nt: TGTGCCATCAGTGAGGTAGGGGATAATGAAAAACTGTTTTTT; CDR3aa: CAISEVGDNEKLFF
v_gene: TRBV2; d_gene: -; abundance: -; j_gene: TRBJ2-5; CDR3nt: TGTGCCAGCAGTGAGGGGAGGGGGCTGGAGACCCAGTACTTC; CDR3aa: CASSEGRGLETQYF
v_gene: TRBV28; d_gene: -; abundance: -; j_gene: TRBJ1-3; CDR3nt: TGTGCCAGCAGTTCCCCCCACGGGGGAAACACCATATATTTT; CDR3aa: CASSSPHGGNTIYF
v_gene: TRBV6-1; d_gene: -; abundance: -; j_gene: TRBJ2-1; CDR3nt: TGTGCCAGCAGTGAAAGAACTGCCGGGCGGGAGCAGTTCTTC; CDR3aa: CASSERTAGREQFF